These 27 T cell receptor beta chains were sequenced from one sample in a study of cytomegalovirus exposure and HLA in healthy donors. Primers: 60 Vbeta forward and 13 Jbeta reverse. This table comes from immunoSEQ multiplex PCR, and its TCRdb copy is limited to in-frame clones, with some not included. This sample's table reports around 100,000 clones. Sequenced sample: PBMCs. These receptors were collected from a man between 35 and 55 years old in good health and CMV-seropositive.

The genes are TRBV7-8 and TRBJ2-3, with TRBD2 matching 10 bases. Germline values: CDR1 SGHVS, CDR2 FQNEAQ. The CDR3 runs to 18 residues. J lost 6 bases, V lost 3 bases, and 15 bases had no gene match. In DNA form, the CDR3 reads TGTGCCAGCAGCTTCTTCCGGACTAGCGGCGTCGGGGGGGATACGCAGTATTTT. Its translation is CASSFFRTSGVGGDTQYF. The full variable domain, rest sourced from reference TRBV7-8 and TRBJ2-3, is GAGVSQSPRYKVAKRGQDVALRCDPISGHVSLFWYQQALGQGPEFLTYFQNEAQLDKSGLPSDRFFAERPEGSVSTLKIQRTQQEDSAVYLCASSFFRTSGVGGDTQYFGPGTRLTVL.

This chain joins TRBV18 and TRBJ1-1, with TRBD1 matching 11 bases. Germline lookup yields CDR1 KGHSH and CDR2 LQKENI. The V and J ends lost 2 bases and 0 bases, in that order; junction bases with no gene match: 5. The CDR3 has 17 amino acids. The DNA of the CDR3 is TGTGCCAGCTCACCAGCAGGACAGGGGGCCATGAACACTGAAGCTTTCTTT. Encoded protein: CASSPAGQGAMNTEAFF.

CDR3 nucleotides: TGCGCCAGCAGCTTGGCGGGACAGGGCGAAAAACTGTTTTTT. It codes for CASSLAGQGEKLFF. This chain joins TRBV5-1 and TRBJ1-4, with 9 bases fitting TRBD1. This CDR3 spans 14 amino acids. The germline V gene encodes CDR1 SGHRS and CDR2 YFSETQ. Losses at the gene ends were 0 bases for V and 8 bases for J; bases not matched to a gene: 2.

The CDR3 sequence: CASSLGPGEQYF. CDR3 DNA: TGTGCCAGCAGCTTAGGTCCGGGCGAGCAGTACTTC. The V gene is TRBV7-8, the J gene TRBJ2-7; D gene uncertain. This CDR3 has 12 residues. V lost 1 base and J lost 6, with 7 bases in between. Germline loops: CDR1 SGHVS, CDR2 FQNEAQ.

The V call is TRBV6-1, the J call TRBJ1-1, with TRBD1 as a possible D gene (6 bases). V shed 7 bases and J shed 1 base, with 13 bases lying between them. Germline CDR1 MNHNS, CDR2 SASEGT. The CDR3 runs to 14 residues. The CDR3: CASTIRGGNTEAFF. In nucleotides, the CDR3 is TGTGCCAGCACTATCAGGGGCGGGAACACTGAAGCTTTCTTT.

The chain uses TRBV4-2 and TRBJ1-1; D perhaps matches TRBD1 (6 bases). Trimming cost V 8 bases and J 3 bases, with 22 bases left between them. Germline CDR1 and CDR2: LGHNA and YNFKEQ. This CDR3 spans 16 amino acids. CDR3 sequence (DNA): TGTGCCAGCCAGCCAAATTTCAGGGGAGGGGACACTGAAGCTTTCTTT. This sequence encodes CASQPNFRGGDTEAFF.

The rearrangement uses TRBV28 and TRBJ1-2; 8 bases line up with TRBD1. With 8 bases clipped from V and 6 bases from J, the junction kept 5 bases outside the gene matches. CDR1 MDHEN and CDR2 SYDVKM come from the germline V gene. This CDR3 is built from 12 residues. CDR3 sequence: CASEDRAHGYTF. CDR3 nucleotides: TGTGCCAGCGAGGACAGGGCCCATGGCTACACCTTC.

The chain couples TRBV7-9 to TRBJ2-7, with D possibly TRBD2 on 5 matching bases. In germline, CDR1 is SEHNR, CDR2 FQNEAQ (reference sequence). This CDR3 has 14 residues. Trimming pared 2 bases from V and 5 bases from J, leaving 13 bases between. The CDR3 reads CASSLPGKADEQYF. In nucleotides, the CDR3 is TGTGCCAGCAGCTTACCGGGGAAGGCCGACGAGCAGTACTTC.

This chain joins TRBV14 and TRBJ2-1; 12 bases match TRBD2. Germline values: CDR1 SGHDN, CDR2 FVKESK. The junction had 10 bases not matched to a gene; V was cut back by 0 bases and J by 7 bases. The CDR3 totals 18 residues. This CDR3 reads CASSQDVFLAGGGNEQFF. CDR3 nucleotides: TGTGCCAGCAGCCAAGATGTATTCCTAGCGGGAGGGGGTAATGAGCAGTTCTTC.

This sequence joins TRBV28 and TRBJ1-2, with no clear D. The CDR3 sequence is 12 residues long. Germline CDR1 MDHEN, CDR2 SYDVKM. Trimming cost V 5 bases and J 8 bases, with 12 bases left between them. CDR3 bases: TGTGCCAGCAGTCCCCCCGCGGCCGGCTACACCTTC. Translating it yields CASSPPAAGYTF.

This chain connects TRBV28 to TRBJ2-5; 12 nucleotides match TRBD2. Trimming took 5 bases from V and 4 from J; bases not matched to a gene: 5. The germline V gene has CDR1 MDHEN and CDR2 SYDVKM. The CDR3 is 15 residues long. The CDR3: CASSPSGRAAETQYF. DNA of the CDR3: TGTGCCAGCAGTCCTAGCGGGAGGGCCGCAGAGACCCAGTACTTC. Together with reference TRBV28 and TRBJ2-5, the CDR3 gives the full variable domain: DVKVTQSSRYLVKRTGEKVFLECVQDMDHENMFWYRQDPGLGLRLIYFSYDVKMKEKGDIPEGYSVSREKKERFSLILESASTNQTSMYLCASSPSGRAAETQYFGPGTRLLVL.

The chain carries TRBV6-6 and TRBJ2-7, with 12 positions matching TRBD1. CDR3 length: 16 residues. Germline CDR1 is MNHNY and CDR2 is SVGAGI (reference sequence). V trimming: 6 bases; J trimming: 6 bases; junction bases outside the gene matches: 12. CDR3: CASSKAPGQGASEQYF. In DNA form, the CDR3 reads TGTGCCAGCAGCAAGGCCCCGGGACAGGGGGCTTCCGAGCAGTACTTC.

The chain couples TRBV7-8 to TRBJ2-2; 9 bases match TRBD1. The CDR3 runs to 18 residues. CDR1 is SGHVS, CDR2 FQNEAQ, per germline. Germline trimming cut 3 bases from V and 6 bases from J; bases unmatched to any gene: 14. DNA for the CDR3: TGTGCCAGCAGCTTTCAATCAGCGGACAGGGGAAACTCCGGGGAGCTGTTTTTT. This translates into CASSFQSADRGNSGELFF.

The chain uses TRBV28 and TRBJ2-7; weak D call: TRBD2 (6 bases). This CDR3 has 15 residues. Germline lookup yields CDR1 MDHEN and CDR2 SYDVKM. V lost 7 bases, J lost 4 bases, and 20 bases lay in between. The DNA of the CDR3 is TGTGCCAGCACTCCCGGGAGCGTACGAGGGTACGAGCAGTACTTC. Its protein is CASTPGSVRGYEQYF. The whole variable domain, remainder taken from reference TRBV28 and TRBJ2-7, is DVKVTQSSRYLVKRTGEKVFLECVQDMDHENMFWYRQDPGLGLRLIYFSYDVKMKEKGDIPEGYSVSREKKERFSLILESASTNQTSMYLCASTPGSVRGYEQYFGPGTRLTVT.

The chain is built from TRBV7-7 and TRBJ2-3; a possible D gene is TRBD1 (6 bases). The CDR3 has 13 residues. Trimming removed 4 bases from V and 9 bases from J, with 14 bases in between. Germline lookup yields CDR1 SSHAT and CDR2 FNYEAQ (reference sequence). CDR3 bases: TGTGCCAGCAGCTCCACGGGACAAACAACGCAGTATTTT. Translating gives CASSSTGQTTQYF. Drawing the rest from reference TRBV7-7 and TRBJ2-3, the complete variable domain is GAGVSQSPRYKVTKRGQDVTLRCDPISSHATLYWYQQALGQGPEFLTYFNYEAQPDKSGLPSDRFSAERPEGSISTLTIQRTEQRDSAMYRCASSSTGQTTQYFGPGTRLTVL.

The CDR3 reads CASSLGQGIEKLFF. DNA of the CDR3: TGCGCCAGCAGCCTCGGACAGGGAATCGAAAAACTGTTTTTT. The chain is built from TRBV5-1 and TRBJ1-4, with 8 bases that match TRBD1. The CDR3 is 14 residues long. Germline assignment: CDR1 SGHRS and CDR2 YFSETQ. The V segment lost 4 bases and the J segment 8 bases; nucleotides outside the gene matches: 7. Based on the CDR3 plus reference TRBV5-1 and TRBJ1-4, the full variable domain is KAGVTQTPRYLIKTRGQQVTLSCSPISGHRSVSWYQQTPGQGLQFLFEYFSETQRNKGNFPGRFSGRQFSNSRSEMNVSTLELGDSALYLCASSLGQGIEKLFFGSGTQLSVL.

The rearrangement uses TRBV5-1 and TRBJ2-3; D may be TRBD1 (6 bases). With 4 bases removed from V and 3 bases from J, the gap between germline ends came to 15 bases. Germline CDR1 reads SGHRS; CDR2 reads YFSETQ. The CDR3 is 15 residues long. For the CDR3, the DNA is TGCGCCAGCAGCCTGAAAGTCAGGGGAACAGATACGCAGTATTTT. Protein sequence: CASSLKVRGTDTQYF.

V and J are TRBV19 and TRBJ1-3; D call uncertain. Germline V lookup: CDR1 LNHDA, CDR2 SQIVND (reference sequence). Deletions cut 4 bases from V and 2 bases from J, with 9 bases between. This CDR3 comprises 14 residues. The CDR3 region has the DNA TGTGCCAGTAGTACGGGGAATGCTGGAAACACCATATATTTT. This translates into CASSTGNAGNTIYF.

The V and J genes are TRBV5-1 and TRBJ2-3, with 12 bases aligning to TRBD2. This CDR3 is 17 amino acids long. With V trimmed by 5 bases and J by 6 bases, 13 bases remained unmatched. Per the germline V gene, CDR1 is SGHRS and CDR2 is YFSETQ. The CDR3 DNA follows: TGCGCCAGCAGTCCCTCGTGGACTAGCGGGGAGTGGGATACGCAGTATTTT. This gives the protein CASSPSWTSGEWDTQYF.

The gene calls are TRBV27 and TRBJ2-1, with a possible D match to TRBD2 (5 bases). V was pared by 2 bases and J by 5 bases, with 13 bases between. The CDR3 runs to 15 residues. Germline lookup yields CDR1 MNHEY and CDR2 SMNVEV (reference sequence). The CDR3 DNA is TGTGCCAGCAGTTTAATCGCGCCCGGGGACAATGAGCAGTTCTTC. It codes for CASSLIAPGDNEQFF.

The V and J genes are TRBV30 and TRBJ2-7, with a possible D match to TRBD1 (6 bases). CDR3 length equals 12 residues. CDR1 is GTSNPN, CDR2 SVGIG, per germline (reference sequence). Between the trimmed V and J ends, which lost 0 bases and 5 bases, there was a span of 8 bases. CDR3 nucleotides: TGTGCCTGGAGTGTGAACAGGGACGAGCAGTACTTC. Translated, it gives CAWSVNRDEQYF.

The chain uses TRBV7-8 and TRBJ2-7; 7 nucleotides line up with TRBD1. The CDR3 has 15 residues. The germline gives CDR1 SGHVS, CDR2 FQNEAQ. J gave up 3 bases and V 4 bases, and 9 bases lay outside the gene matches. The CDR3 spells CASSSMDRPRYEQYF. The CDR3 DNA reads TGTGCCAGCAGCTCGATGGACAGGCCCCGCTACGAGCAGTACTTC.

The chain employs TRBV19 and TRBJ2-2, with TRBD2 as a possible D gene (6 bases). Germline assignment: CDR1 LNHDA and CDR2 SQIVND (reference sequence). Trimming removed 5 bases from V and 5 bases from J, with 15 bases in between. The CDR3 runs 15 residues. CDR3 protein: CASSLRRGGTGELFF. The DNA of the CDR3 is TGTGCCAGTAGTTTAAGGCGGGGTGGGACCGGGGAGCTGTTTTTT.

V and J are TRBV28 and TRBJ2-1; 9 bases match TRBD1. Losses at the gene ends were 4 bases for V and 5 bases for J; bases not matched to a gene: 6. The germline V gene has CDR1 MDHEN and CDR2 SYDVKM. This CDR3 contains 15 residues. CDR3 DNA: TGTGCCAGCAGTTGGGTCGGGACAGGGAACAATGAGCAGTTCTTC. Translation gives CASSWVGTGNNEQFF.

J is TRBJ2-2 and V is TRBV19, with D possibly TRBD2 on 6 matching bases. The CDR3 contains 14 residues. V lost 6 bases and J lost 1, with 9 bases in between. CDR1 is LNHDA, CDR2 SQIVND, per germline (reference sequence). Here the CDR3 reads CASRGGVNTGELFF. In DNA, the CDR3 is TGTGCCAGTAGGGGGGGAGTGAACACCGGGGAGCTGTTTTTT. The full variable domain, its missing parts supplied by reference TRBV19 and TRBJ2-2, is DGGITQSPKYLFRKEGQNVTLSCEQNLNHDAMYWYRQDPGQGLRLIYYSQIVNDFQKGDIAEGYSVSREKKESFPLTVTSAQKNPTAFYLCASRGGVNTGELFFGEGSRLTVL.

The chain combines TRBV5-1 with TRBJ2-1; 9 bases are a match to TRBD1. V was pared by 4 bases and J by 5 bases, with 4 bases of the junction left unmatched. CDR3 size: 14 residues. Germline loops: CDR1 SGHRS, CDR2 YFSETQ. The CDR3 sequence: CASSPRTGDNEQFF. In nucleotides, the CDR3 is TGCGCCAGCAGCCCGCGGACAGGGGACAATGAGCAGTTCTTC.

The chain combines TRBV19 with TRBJ1-1; D ambiguous. This CDR3 is 13 amino acids long. V lost 5 bases and J 4 bases, leaving 11 bases between the germline ends. Germline V gene sequence: CDR1 LNHDA, CDR2 SQIVND (reference sequence). The CDR3 bases are TGTGCCAGTAGTGAAACGGGTGGCACTGAAGCTTTCTTT. This gives the protein CASSETGGTEAFF.